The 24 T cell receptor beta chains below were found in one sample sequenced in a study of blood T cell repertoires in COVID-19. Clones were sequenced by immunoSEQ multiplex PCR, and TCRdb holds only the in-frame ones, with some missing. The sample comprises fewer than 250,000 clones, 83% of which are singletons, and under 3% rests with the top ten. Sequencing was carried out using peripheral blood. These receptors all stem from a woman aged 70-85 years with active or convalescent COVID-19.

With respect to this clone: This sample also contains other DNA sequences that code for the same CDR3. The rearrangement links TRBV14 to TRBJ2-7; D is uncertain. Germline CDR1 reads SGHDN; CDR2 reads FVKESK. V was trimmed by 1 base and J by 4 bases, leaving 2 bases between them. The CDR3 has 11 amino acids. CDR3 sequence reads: CASSQAYEQYF. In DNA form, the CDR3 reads TGTGCCAGCAGCCAAGCTTACGAGCAGTACTTC. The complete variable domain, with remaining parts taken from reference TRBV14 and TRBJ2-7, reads EAGVTQFPSHSVIEKGQTVTLRCDPISGHDNLYWYRRVMGKEIKFLLHFVKESKQDESGMPNNRFLAERTGGTYSTLKVQPAELEDSGVYFCASSQAYEQYFGPGTRLTVT.

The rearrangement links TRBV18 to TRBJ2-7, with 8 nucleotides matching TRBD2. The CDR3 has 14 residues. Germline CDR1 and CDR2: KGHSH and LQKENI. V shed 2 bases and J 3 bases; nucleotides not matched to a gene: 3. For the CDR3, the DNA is TGTGCCAGCTCACCAGCTCGGGGGGGCTACGAGCAGTACTTC. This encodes CASSPARGGYEQYF.

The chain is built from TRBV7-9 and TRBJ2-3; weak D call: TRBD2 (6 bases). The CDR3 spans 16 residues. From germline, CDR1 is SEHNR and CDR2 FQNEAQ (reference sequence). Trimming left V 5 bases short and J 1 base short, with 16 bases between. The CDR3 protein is CASSPSLREGTDTQYF. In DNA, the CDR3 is TGTGCCAGCAGCCCCAGTTTGAGGGAGGGCACAGATACGCAGTATTTT.

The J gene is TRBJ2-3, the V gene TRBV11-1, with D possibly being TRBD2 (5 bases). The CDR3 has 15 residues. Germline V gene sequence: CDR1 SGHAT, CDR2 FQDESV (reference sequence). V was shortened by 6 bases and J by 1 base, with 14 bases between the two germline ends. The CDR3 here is CASSRADSGTDTQYF. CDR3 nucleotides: TGTGCCAGCAGTAGGGCGGACTCAGGCACAGATACGCAGTATTTT.

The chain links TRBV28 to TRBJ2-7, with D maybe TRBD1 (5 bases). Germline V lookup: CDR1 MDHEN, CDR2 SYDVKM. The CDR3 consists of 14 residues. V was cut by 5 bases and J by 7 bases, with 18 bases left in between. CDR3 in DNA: TGTGCCAGCAGTCCCATAGGACAAATCCGGGAGCAGTACTTC. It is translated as CASSPIGQIREQYF. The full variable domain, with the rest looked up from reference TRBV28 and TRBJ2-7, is DVKVTQSSRYLVKRTGEKVFLECVQDMDHENMFWYRQDPGLGLRLIYFSYDVKMKEKGDIPEGYSVSREKKERFSLILESASTNQTSMYLCASSPIGQIREQYFGPGTRLTVT.

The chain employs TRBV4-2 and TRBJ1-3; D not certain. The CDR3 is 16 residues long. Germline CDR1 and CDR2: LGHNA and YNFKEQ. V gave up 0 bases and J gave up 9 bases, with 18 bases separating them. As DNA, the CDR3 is TGTGCCAGCAGCCAAGATCGCGCGGGGTTTTGGAGCACCATATATTTT. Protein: CASSQDRAGFWSTIYF.

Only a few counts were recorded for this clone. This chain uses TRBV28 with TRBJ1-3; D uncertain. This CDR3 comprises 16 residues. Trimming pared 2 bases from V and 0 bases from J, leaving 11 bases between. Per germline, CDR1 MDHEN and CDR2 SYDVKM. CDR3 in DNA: TGTGCCAGCAGTTTAGGGAGCAGGTACTCTGGAAACACCATATATTTT. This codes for CASSLGSRYSGNTIYF.

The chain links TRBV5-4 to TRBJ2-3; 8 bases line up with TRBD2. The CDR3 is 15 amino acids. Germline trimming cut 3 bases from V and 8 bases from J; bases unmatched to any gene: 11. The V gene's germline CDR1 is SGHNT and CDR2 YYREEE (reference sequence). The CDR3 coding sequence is TGTGCCAGCAGCTCGGGACTAGAGCGAAGGGCTACGCAGTATTTT. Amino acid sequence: CASSSGLERRATQYF.

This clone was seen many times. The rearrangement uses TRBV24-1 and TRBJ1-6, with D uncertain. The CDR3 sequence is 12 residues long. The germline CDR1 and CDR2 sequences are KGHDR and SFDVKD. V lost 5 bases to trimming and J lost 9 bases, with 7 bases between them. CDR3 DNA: TGTGCCACCAGTGCCAACGGTTCACCCCTCCACTTT. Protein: CATSANGSPLHF.

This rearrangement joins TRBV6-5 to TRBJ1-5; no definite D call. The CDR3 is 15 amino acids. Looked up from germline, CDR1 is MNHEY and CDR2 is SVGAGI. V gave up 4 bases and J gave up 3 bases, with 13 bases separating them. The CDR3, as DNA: TGTGCCAGCAGTTTGTCAGAGGCCTCCAATCAGCCCCAGCATTTT. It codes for CASSLSEASNQPQHF.

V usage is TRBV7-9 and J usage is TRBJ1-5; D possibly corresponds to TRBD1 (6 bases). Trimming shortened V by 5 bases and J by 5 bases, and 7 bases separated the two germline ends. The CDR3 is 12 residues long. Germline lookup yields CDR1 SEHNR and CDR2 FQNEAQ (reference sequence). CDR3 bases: TGTGCCAGCAGCGAGGGGGATCAGCCCCAGCATTTT. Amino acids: CASSEGDQPQHF.

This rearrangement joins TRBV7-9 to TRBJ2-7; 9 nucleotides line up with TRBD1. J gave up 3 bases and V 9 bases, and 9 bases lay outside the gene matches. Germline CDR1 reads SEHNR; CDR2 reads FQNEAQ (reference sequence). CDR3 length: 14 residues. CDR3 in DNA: TGTGCCAGTGGGCGGACAGGGGCTTACTACGAGCAGTACTTC. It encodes CASGRTGAYYEQYF.

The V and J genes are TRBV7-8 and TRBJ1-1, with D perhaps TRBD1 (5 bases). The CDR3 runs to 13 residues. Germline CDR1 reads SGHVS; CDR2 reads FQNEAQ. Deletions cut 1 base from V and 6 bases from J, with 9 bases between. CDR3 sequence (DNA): TGTGCCAGCAGCTTAGACAGGCTTCCTGAAGCTTTCTTT. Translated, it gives CASSLDRLPEAFF.

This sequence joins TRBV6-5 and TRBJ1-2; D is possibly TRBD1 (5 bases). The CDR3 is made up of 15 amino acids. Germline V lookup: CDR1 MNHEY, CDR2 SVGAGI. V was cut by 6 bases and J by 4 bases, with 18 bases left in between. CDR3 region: CASRRWGDLGYGYTF. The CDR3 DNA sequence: TGTGCCAGCAGGCGGTGGGGGGATCTTGGCTATGGCTACACCTTC.

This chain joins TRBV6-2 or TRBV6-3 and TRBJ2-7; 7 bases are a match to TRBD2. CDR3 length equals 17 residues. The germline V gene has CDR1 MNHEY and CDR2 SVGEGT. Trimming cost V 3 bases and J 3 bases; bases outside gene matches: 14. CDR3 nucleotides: TGTGCCAGCAGTTATCCCTTGAGGAGCGGGGCGATCTACGAGCAGTACTTC. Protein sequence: CASSYPLRSGAIYEQYF.

As DNA, the CDR3 is TGTGCCAGCAAACGGGACAGTTTTAGCAATCAGCCCCAGCATTTT. Translating gives CASKRDSFSNQPQHF. The chain has TRBV6-6 and TRBJ1-5, with 7 bases matching TRBD1. The V gene's germline CDR1 is MNHNY and CDR2 SVGAGI (reference sequence). Trimming cost V 7 bases and J 0 bases; bases outside gene matches: 6. The CDR3 extends over 15 amino acids.

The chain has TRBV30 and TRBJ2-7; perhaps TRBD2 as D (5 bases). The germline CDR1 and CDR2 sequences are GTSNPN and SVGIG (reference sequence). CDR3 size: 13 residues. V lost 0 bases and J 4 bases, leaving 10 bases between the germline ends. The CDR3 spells CAWSVAGYYEQYF. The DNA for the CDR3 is TGTGCCTGGAGTGTGGCGGGTTATTACGAGCAGTACTTC. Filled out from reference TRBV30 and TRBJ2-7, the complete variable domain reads SQTIHQWPATLVQPVGSPLSLECTVEGTSNPNLYWYRQAAGRGLQLLFYSVGIGQISSEVPQNLSASRPQDRQFILSSKKLLLSDSGFYLCAWSVAGYYEQYFGPGTRLTVT.

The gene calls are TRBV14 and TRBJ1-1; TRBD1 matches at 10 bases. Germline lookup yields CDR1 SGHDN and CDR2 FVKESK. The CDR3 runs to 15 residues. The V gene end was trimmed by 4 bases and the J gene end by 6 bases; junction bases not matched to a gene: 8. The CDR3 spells CASSPPGQGWSEAFF. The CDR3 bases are TGTGCCAGCAGCCCTCCGGGACAGGGGTGGTCTGAAGCTTTCTTT. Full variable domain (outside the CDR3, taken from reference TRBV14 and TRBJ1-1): EAGVTQFPSHSVIEKGQTVTLRCDPISGHDNLYWYRRVMGKEIKFLLHFVKESKQDESGMPNNRFLAERTGGTYSTLKVQPAELEDSGVYFCASSPPGQGWSEAFFGQGTRLTVV.

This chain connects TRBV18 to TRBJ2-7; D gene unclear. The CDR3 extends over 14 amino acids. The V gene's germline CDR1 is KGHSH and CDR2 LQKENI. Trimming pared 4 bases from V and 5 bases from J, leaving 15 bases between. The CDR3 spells CASSRGTARHEQYF. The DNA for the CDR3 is TGTGCCAGCTCACGTGGAACAGCTCGCCACGAGCAGTACTTC.

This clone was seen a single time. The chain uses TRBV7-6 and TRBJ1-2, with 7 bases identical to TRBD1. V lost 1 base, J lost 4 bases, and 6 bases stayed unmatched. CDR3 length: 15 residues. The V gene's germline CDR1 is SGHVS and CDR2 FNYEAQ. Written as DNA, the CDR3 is TGTGCCAGCAGCTTAGTCGCAGGGGGAACCTATGGCTACACCTTC. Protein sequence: CASSLVAGGTYGYTF.

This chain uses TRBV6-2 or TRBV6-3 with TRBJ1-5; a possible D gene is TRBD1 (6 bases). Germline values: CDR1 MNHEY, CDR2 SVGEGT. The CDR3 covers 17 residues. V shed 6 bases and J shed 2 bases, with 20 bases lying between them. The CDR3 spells CASSLQGQFTGNQPQHF. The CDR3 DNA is TGTGCCAGCAGCCTACAGGGACAATTCACCGGCAATCAGCCCCAGCATTTT.

The CDR3 reads CSASPSGSTDTQYF. DNA of the CDR3: TGCAGTGCTAGTCCTAGCGGGAGCACAGATACGCAGTATTTT. The chain joins TRBV20-1 to TRBJ2-3; 8 bases map to TRBD2. The CDR3 runs 14 residues. The V and J ends lost 3 bases and 0 bases, in that order; junction bases with no gene match: 2. CDR1 is DFQATT, CDR2 SNEGSKA, per germline (reference sequence).

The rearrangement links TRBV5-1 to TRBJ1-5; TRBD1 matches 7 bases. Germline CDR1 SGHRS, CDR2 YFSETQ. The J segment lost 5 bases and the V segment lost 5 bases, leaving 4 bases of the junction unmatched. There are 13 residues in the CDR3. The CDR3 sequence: CASRDRNDQPQHF. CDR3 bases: TGCGCCAGCAGGGACAGGAATGATCAGCCCCAGCATTTT.

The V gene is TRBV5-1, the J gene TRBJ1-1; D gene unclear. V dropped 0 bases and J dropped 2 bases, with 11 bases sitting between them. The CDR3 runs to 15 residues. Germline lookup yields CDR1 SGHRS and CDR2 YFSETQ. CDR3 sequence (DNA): TGCGCCAGCAGCTTGGTTGGGGAGAGAAACACTGAAGCTTTCTTT. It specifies CASSLVGERNTEAFF.